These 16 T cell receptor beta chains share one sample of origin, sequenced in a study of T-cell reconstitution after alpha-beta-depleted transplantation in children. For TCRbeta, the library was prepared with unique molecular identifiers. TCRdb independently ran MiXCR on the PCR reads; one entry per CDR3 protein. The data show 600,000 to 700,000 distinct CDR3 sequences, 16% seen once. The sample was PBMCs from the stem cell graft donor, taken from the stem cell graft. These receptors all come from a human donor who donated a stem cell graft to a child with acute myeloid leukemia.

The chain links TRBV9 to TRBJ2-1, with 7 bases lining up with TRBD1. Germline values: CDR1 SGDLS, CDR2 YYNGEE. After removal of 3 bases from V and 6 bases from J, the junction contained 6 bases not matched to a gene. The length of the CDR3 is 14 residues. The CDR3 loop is CASSESTGVNEQFF. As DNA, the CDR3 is TGTGCCAGCAGCGAGTCAACAGGGGTCAATGAGCAGTTCTTC.

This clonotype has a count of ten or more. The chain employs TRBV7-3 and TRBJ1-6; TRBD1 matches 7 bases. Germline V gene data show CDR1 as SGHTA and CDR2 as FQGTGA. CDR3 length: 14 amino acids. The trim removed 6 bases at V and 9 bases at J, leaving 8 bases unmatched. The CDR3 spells CASSQTGSGSPLHF. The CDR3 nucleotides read TGTGCCAGCAGTCAGACAGGGTCTGGTTCACCCCTCCACTTT.

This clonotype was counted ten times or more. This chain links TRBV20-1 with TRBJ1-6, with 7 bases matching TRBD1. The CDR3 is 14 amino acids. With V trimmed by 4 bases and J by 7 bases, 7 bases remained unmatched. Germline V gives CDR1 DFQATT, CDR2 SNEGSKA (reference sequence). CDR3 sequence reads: CSATDRVSNSPLHF. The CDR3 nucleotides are TGCAGTGCTACCGACAGGGTCTCAAATTCACCCCTCCACTTT.

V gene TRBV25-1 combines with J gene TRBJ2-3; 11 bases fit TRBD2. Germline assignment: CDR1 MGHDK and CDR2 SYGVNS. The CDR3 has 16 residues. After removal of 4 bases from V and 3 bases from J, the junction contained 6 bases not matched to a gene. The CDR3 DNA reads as TGTGCCAGCAGTGTGACTAGCGGGGTTGCAACAGATACGCAGTATTTT. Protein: CASSVTSGVATDTQYF. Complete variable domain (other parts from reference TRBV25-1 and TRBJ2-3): EADIYQTPRYLVIGTGKKITLECSQTMGHDKMYWYQQDPGMELHLIHYSYGVNSTEKGDLSSESTVSRIRTEHFPLTLESARPSHTSQYLCASSVTSGVATDTQYFGPGTRLTVL.

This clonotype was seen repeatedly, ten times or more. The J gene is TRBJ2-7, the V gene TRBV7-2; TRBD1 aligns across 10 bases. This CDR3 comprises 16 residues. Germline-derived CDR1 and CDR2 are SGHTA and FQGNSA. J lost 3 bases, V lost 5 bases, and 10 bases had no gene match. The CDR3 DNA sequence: TGTGCCAGCAGCCTCACCCAAGGACAGGGGGGCTACGAGCAGTACTTC. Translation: CASSLTQGQGGYEQYF.

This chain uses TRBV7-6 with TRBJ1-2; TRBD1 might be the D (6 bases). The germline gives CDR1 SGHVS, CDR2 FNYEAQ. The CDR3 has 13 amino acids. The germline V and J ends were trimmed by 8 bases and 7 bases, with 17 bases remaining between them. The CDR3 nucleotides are TGTGCCAGCGGCACAGGGCCCGGTAGTGGCTACACCTTC. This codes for CASGTGPGSGYTF.

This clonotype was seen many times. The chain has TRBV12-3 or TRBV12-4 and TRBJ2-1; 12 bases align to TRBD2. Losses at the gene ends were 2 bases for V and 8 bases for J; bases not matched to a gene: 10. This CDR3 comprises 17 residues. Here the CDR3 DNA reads TGTGCCAGCAGTTTATATGCTAGCGGGGGGGCGATCCATGAGCAGTTCTTC. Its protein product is CASSLYASGGAIHEQFF.

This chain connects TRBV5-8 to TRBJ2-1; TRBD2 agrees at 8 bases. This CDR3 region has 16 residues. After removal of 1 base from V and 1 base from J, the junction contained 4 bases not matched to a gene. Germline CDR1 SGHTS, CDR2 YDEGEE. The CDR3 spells CASSLYSGGSYNEQFF. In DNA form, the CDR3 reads TGTGCCAGCAGCTTGTACAGCGGGGGTTCCTACAATGAGCAGTTCTTC.

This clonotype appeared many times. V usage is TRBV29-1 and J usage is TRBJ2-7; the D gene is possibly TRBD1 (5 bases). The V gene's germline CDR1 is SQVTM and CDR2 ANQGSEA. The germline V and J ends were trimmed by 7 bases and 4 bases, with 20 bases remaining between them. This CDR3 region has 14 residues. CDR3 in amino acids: CSAILRDRGYEQYF. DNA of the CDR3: TGCAGCGCAATCCTCAGGGATAGAGGTTACGAGCAGTACTTC.

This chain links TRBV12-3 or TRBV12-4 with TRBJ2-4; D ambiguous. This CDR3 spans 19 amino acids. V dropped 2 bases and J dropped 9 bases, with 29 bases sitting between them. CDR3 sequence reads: CASSLSARAEDRPVSIQYF. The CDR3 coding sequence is TGTGCCAGCAGTTTATCAGCCCGGGCCGAAGACCGCCCGGTTAGCATTCAGTACTTC.

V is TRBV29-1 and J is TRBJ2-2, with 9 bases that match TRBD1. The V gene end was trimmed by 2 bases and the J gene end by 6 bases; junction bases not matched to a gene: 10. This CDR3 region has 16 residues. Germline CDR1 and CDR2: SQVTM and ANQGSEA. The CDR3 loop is CSVESSGTGWAGELFF. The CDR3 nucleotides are TGCAGCGTTGAATCTTCCGGGACAGGGTGGGCCGGGGAGCTGTTTTTT.

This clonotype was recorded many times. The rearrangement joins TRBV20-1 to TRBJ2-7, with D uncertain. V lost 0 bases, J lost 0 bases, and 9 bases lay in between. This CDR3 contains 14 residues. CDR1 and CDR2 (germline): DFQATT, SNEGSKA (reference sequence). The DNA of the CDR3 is TGCAGTGCTAGAGATCACGGAGACTCCTACGAGCAGTACTTC. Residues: CSARDHGDSYEQYF.

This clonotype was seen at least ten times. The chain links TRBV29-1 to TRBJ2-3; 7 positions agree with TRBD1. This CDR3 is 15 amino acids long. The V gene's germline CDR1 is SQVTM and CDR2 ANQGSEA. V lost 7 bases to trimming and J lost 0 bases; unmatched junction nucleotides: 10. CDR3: CSAGDSLVSTDTQYF. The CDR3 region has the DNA TGCAGCGCCGGGGACAGTCTCGTTAGCACAGATACGCAGTATTTT.

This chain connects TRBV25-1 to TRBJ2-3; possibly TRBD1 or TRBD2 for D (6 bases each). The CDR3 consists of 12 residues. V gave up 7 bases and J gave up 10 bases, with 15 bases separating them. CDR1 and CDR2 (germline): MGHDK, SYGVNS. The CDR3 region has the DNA TGTGCCAGCACCGGAGGGGGGATGGCGCAGTATTTT. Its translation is CASTGGGMAQYF.

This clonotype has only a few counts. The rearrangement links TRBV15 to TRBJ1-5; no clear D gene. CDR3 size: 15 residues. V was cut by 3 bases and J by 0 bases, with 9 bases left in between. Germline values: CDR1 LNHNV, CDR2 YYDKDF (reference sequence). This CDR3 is CATSSGVDSNQPQHF. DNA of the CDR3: TGTGCCACCAGCAGCGGGGTAGATAGCAATCAGCCCCAGCATTTT. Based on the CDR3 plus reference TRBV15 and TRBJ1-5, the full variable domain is DAMVIQNPRYQVTQFGKPVTLSCSQTLNHNVMYWYQQKSSQAPKLLFHYYDKDFNNEADTPDNFQSRRPNTSFCFLDIRSPGLGDTAMYLCATSSGVDSNQPQHFGDGTRLSIL.

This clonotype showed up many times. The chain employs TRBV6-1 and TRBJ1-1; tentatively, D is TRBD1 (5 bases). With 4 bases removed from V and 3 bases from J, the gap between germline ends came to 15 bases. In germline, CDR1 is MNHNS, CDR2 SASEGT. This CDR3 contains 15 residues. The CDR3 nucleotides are TGTGCCAGCAGTGGGGCAGGGACCAGGGACACTGAAGCTTTCTTT. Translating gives CASSGAGTRDTEAFF.